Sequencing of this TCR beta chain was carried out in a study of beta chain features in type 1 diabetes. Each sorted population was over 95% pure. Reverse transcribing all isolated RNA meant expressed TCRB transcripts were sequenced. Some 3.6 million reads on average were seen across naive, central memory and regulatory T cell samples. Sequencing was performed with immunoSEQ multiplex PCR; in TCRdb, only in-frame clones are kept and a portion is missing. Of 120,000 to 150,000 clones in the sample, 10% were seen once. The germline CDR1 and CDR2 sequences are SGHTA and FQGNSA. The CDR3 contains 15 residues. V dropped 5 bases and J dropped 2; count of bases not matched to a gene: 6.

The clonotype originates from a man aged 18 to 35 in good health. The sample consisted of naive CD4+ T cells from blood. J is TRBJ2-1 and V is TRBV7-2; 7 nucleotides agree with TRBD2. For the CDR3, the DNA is TGTGCCAGCAGCGGGGCTAGCGGCCCCTACAATGAGCAGTTCTTC. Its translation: CASSGASGPYNEQFF.